The source of this T cell receptor beta chain is a study of blood T cell repertoires in COVID-19. Study at large: Both acute and convalescent COVID-19 samples were obtained from the United States, Italy and Spain. PBMCs, B-cell-depleted T cells, or T cells were the source of the cDNA or gDNA that made up the material.

Original analysis: Reference gene primer amplification gave estimated nucleated cell counts. Generated by immunoSEQ multiplex PCR, the TCRdb table keeps only in-frame clones and is missing some. Clone size and the V and J calls come from that table; the DNA yielded D and trimming. In the table there are about 670,000 clones, 70% to 90% of which are singletons. The germline gives CDR1 MNHEY, CDR2 SMNVEV (reference sequence). CDR3 size: 14 residues. V lost 3 bases and J lost 2; bases outside the gene matches: 2. The chain carries TRBV27 and TRBJ2-7; 9 bases map to TRBD2. Sequences were obtained from peripheral blood. The clonotype comes from a woman under 30 with acute or convalescent COVID-19. CDR3 bases: TGTGCCAGCAGTTTTAGCGGGGGCCCCTACGAGCAGTACTTC. Residues: CASSFSGGPYEQYF.